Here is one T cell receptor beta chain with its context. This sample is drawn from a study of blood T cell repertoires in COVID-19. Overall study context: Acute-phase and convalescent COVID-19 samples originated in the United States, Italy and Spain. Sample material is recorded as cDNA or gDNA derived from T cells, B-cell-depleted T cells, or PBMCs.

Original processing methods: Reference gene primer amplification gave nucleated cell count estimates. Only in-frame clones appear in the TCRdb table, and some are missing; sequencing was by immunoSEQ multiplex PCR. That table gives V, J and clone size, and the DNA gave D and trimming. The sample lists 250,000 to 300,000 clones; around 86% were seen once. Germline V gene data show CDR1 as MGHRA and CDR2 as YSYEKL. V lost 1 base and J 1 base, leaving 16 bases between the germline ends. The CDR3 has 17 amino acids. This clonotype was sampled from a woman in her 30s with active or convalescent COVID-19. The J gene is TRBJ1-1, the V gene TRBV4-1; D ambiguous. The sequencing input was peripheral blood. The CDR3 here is CASSQALRRNRNTEAFF. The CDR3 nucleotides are TGCGCCAGCAGCCAAGCCCTCCGACGTAACAGGAACACTGAAGCTTTCTTT.